This passage covers 12 T cell receptor beta chains from one sample sequenced in a study of T cells in Graves' hyperthyroidism and ophthalmopathy. TCR beta CDR3 regions were amplified from RNA. The study used the HTBI primer set for a first-round RT-PCR of the TCR CDR3. One entry per CDR3 protein results from TCRdb running MiXCR on the multiplex PCR reads. The data contain 160,000 or so distinct CDR3 sequences, about a tenth of them singletons. Material: blood. The origin of the receptors is a woman aged 18-35 years with Graves' hyperthyroidism that later progressed to Graves' ophthalmopathy.

This clonotype was recorded many times. This chain connects TRBV20-1 to TRBJ2-5; D is undetermined. Trimming shortened V by 0 bases and J by 11 bases, and 10 bases separated the two germline ends. Germline V gene data show CDR1 as DFQATT and CDR2 as SNEGSKA (reference sequence). CDR3 length: 11 amino acids. In DNA form, the CDR3 reads TGCAGTGCTAGAGATCCGCAGCTTCAGTACTTC. This translates into CSARDPQLQYF.

This clonotype was detected ten times or more. The V and J genes are TRBV20-1 and TRBJ1-5; 11 bases map to TRBD1. Germline-derived CDR1 and CDR2 are DFQATT and SNEGSKA (reference sequence). The CDR3 consists of 15 residues. J was trimmed by 5 bases and V by 6 bases; bases with no gene match: 9. In DNA, the CDR3 is TGCAGTGCCCACGAAGGACAGGGGGCCTATCAGCCCCAGCATTTT. Amino acid sequence: CSAHEGQGAYQPQHF.

This clonotype was detected many times. The rearrangement joins TRBV20-1 to TRBJ1-3; 8 nucleotides align to TRBD1. Per germline, CDR1 DFQATT and CDR2 SNEGSKA (reference sequence). This CDR3 is built from 13 residues. V lost 6 bases, J lost 2 bases, and 3 bases stayed unmatched. The CDR3 sequence: CSAKTGAGNTIYF. In DNA form, the CDR3 reads TGCAGTGCAAAGACAGGGGCTGGAAACACCATATATTTT.

This clonotype was recorded a few times. J is TRBJ1-4 and V is TRBV19; D is ambiguous. The V and J ends lost 0 bases and 4 bases respectively, with 12 bases between them. The CDR3 is 16 amino acids. Germline V CDR1 and CDR2: LNHDA, SQIVND (reference sequence). The DNA for the CDR3 is TGTGCCAGTAGTATAGATCAGCTCGGCCATAATGAAAAACTGTTTTTT. This sequence encodes CASSIDQLGHNEKLFF.

This clonotype has a count of ten or more. CDR3 protein: CSAHMLGGGIGETQYF. DNA of the CDR3: TGCAGTGCTCACATGTTGGGCGGGGGGATCGGTGAGACCCAGTACTTC. V and J are TRBV20-1 and TRBJ2-5; 8 bases match TRBD2. The CDR3 runs 16 residues. J lost 5 bases, V lost 5 bases, and 16 bases had no gene match. CDR1 is DFQATT, CDR2 SNEGSKA, per germline (reference sequence).

This clonotype was detected many times. CDR3 coding DNA: TGTGCCAGCAGTACCACCCAGGGATGGGAGATGAACACTGAAGCTTTCTTT. It codes for CASSTTQGWEMNTEAFF. The chain recombines TRBV27 with TRBJ1-1; D might be TRBD1 (5 bases). Germline CDR1 and CDR2: MNHEY and SMNVEV (reference sequence). V was pared by 5 bases and J by 0 bases, with 19 bases between. CDR3 length equals 17 residues.

This clonotype appeared many times. CDR3 coding DNA: TGCAGTGCTAGAGAACACGGGACAGGGATAACGACCTCACCCCTCCACTTT. Translating it yields CSAREHGTGITTSPLHF. This chain joins TRBV20-1 and TRBJ1-6; 9 bases line up with TRBD1. The V gene end was trimmed by 0 bases and the J gene end by 10 bases; junction bases not matched to a gene: 13. Germline values: CDR1 DFQATT, CDR2 SNEGSKA (reference sequence). The CDR3 runs to 17 residues.

This clonotype was detected a few times. The chain links TRBV4-1 to TRBJ2-7; 11 bases are shared with TRBD2. V shed 0 bases, J shed 2 bases, and the junction held 6 bases outside the gene matches. Germline V gene data show CDR1 as MGHRA and CDR2 as YSYEKL. The CDR3 extends over 17 amino acids. CDR3 DNA sequence: TGCGCCAGCAGCCAAGAGTTCGGGACTAGCGGCACCTACGAGCAGTACTTC. Translated: CASSQEFGTSGTYEQYF.

The genes are TRBV3-1 and TRBJ1-4, with unresolved D. The V gene's germline CDR1 is LGHDT and CDR2 YNNKEL (reference sequence). The CDR3 length is 13 residues. Trimming pared 1 base from V and 8 bases from J, leaving 8 bases between. The DNA of the CDR3 is TGTGCCAGCAGCCAAGGTTCGTGGGAAAAACTGTTTTTT. It specifies CASSQGSWEKLFF. The complete variable domain, with remaining parts taken from reference TRBV3-1 and TRBJ1-4, reads DTAVSQTPKYLVTQMGNDKSIKCEQNLGHDTMYWYKQDSKKFLKIMFSYNNKELIINETVPNRFSPKSPDKAHLNLHINSLELGDSAVYFCASSQGSWEKLFFGSGTQLSVL.

This clonotype has a count of ten or more. The CDR3 sequence is CASSLRLGLGYEQYF. The CDR3 DNA reads as TGTGCCAGCAGTCTCAGGTTAGGACTGGGCTACGAGCAGTACTTC. This rearrangement joins TRBV28 to TRBJ2-7; TRBD2 is a possible D gene (5 bases). Germline V gives CDR1 MDHEN, CDR2 SYDVKM. This CDR3 has 15 amino acids. Trimming stripped 5 bases from V and 3 bases from J, with 17 bases between.

This clonotype was detected many times. V usage is TRBV15 and J usage is TRBJ2-1; 7 bases are a match to TRBD2. V trimming: 1 base; J trimming: 7 bases; junction bases outside the gene matches: 16. The CDR3 consists of 18 residues. CDR1 LNHNV and CDR2 YYDKDF come from the germline V gene (reference sequence). CDR3 residues: CATSRARSVLASWNEQFF. The CDR3 nucleotides read TGTGCCACCAGCAGAGCTCGATCAGTACTAGCGTCGTGGAATGAGCAGTTCTTC.

The rearrangement joins TRBV5-4 to TRBJ2-1; tentative D call: TRBD1 (6 bases). The V gene lost 4 bases and the J gene lost 6 bases, with 17 bases spanning the gap. Germline lookup yields CDR1 SGHNT and CDR2 YYREEE (reference sequence). The CDR3 is 15 residues long. CDR3 bases: TGTGCCAGCAGCACCAGGGGTTTACACGCCAATGAGCAGTTCTTC. Translating gives CASSTRGLHANEQFF.